These T cell receptor beta chains were read from a single sample in a study of OX40 agonist ivuxolimab in advanced cancers. Produced via immunoSEQ multiplex PCR; TCRdb's table is partial and in-frame only. The table has approximately 60,000 clones, about 83% seen once; the top ten hold approximately 3.3%. This sample comprised CD4+ or CD8+ T cells sorted from blood, obtained in a trial of the OX40 agonist ivuxolimab. The receptors were gathered from an adult with an advanced solid tumor such as melanoma, head and neck, liver or kidney cancer. CDR3s include the opening cysteine and the closing phenylalanine or tryptophan. D genes are given only for firm matches. Rows may omit the clone size; those that give it use once, few, many or a size class.

TRBV11-2	.	TRBJ2-1	.	TGTGCCAGCAGACGTCTCCTCAGCTCCTACAATGAGCAGTTCTTC	CASRRLLSSYNEQFF
TRBV19	.	TRBJ2-7	.	TGTGCCACCGGCGGATCCGGGGCCTACGAGCAGTACTTC	CATGGSGAYEQYF
TRBV5-1	.	TRBJ2-1	once	TGCGCCAGCAGCAGGGACGGAAGCTCCTACAATGAGCAGTTCTTC	CASSRDGSSYNEQFF
TRBV7-9	.	TRBJ2-3	few	TGTGCCAGCAACTCCCGCGTCACAGATACGCAGTATTTT	CASNSRVTDTQYF
TRBV7-3	.	TRBJ2-3	.	TGTGCCAGCAGCCCGGGACTTATGATGACAGATACGCAGTATTTT	CASSPGLMMTDTQYF
TRBV18	TRBD1	TRBJ1-5	.	TGTGCCAGCTCACCCGGTCTTAGAGGGACAGGGTTACAGCCCCAGCATTTT	CASSPGLRGTGLQPQHF
TRBV2	.	TRBJ1-6	.	TGTGCCAGCAACCCCAGGGTTGCTAATTCACCCCTCCACTTT	CASNPRVANSPLHF
TRBV6-7	TRBD1	TRBJ1-1	.	TGTGCCAGCAGTTACTCCAGACAGGGCCCGAACACTGAAGCTTTCTTT	CASSYSRQGPNTEAFF
TRBV9	.	TRBJ2-3	few	TGTGCCAGCAGCGTAGCTCCAAGGGACACGCAGTATTTT	CASSVAPRDTQYF
TRBV11-3	TRBD2	TRBJ2-1	.	TGTGCCAGCAGCCTAGCGGGAGGCTGGGATGAGCAGTTCTTC	CASSLAGGWDEQFF
TRBV19	TRBD2	TRBJ2-1	.	TGTGCCAGTAGTATTATCGGGACTAGCGGCTCCTACAATGAGCAGTTCTTC	CASSIIGTSGSYNEQFF
TRBV7-9	TRBD2	TRBJ2-7	.	TGTGCCAGCAGCTCTAGCGGGAGGGCAGGCCACGAGCAGTACTTC	CASSSSGRAGHEQYF
TRBV7-2	.	TRBJ2-3	.	TGTGCCAGCAGCTTAACATTTGTGAGGACAGATACGCAGTATTTT	CASSLTFVRTDTQYF
TRBV10-2	.	TRBJ1-2	.	TGCGCCAGCAGTGAGCCTTCCATGGGAGGCTACACCTTC	CASSEPSMGGYTF
TRBV19	TRBD2	TRBJ2-7	.	TGTGCCAGTAGCGCGAGTCTCCGGACCAGCAACCCCGCGGGAGTTCCCTACGAGCAGTACTTC	CASSASLRTSNPAGVPYEQYF
TRBV6-1	.	TRBJ2-1	.	TGTGCCAGCAAGGACTATAACAATGAGCAGTTCTTC	CASKDYNNEQFF
TRBV29-1	.	TRBJ2-1	.	TGCAGCGTCTCTCCCTTGTTGGGAAGCGAGCAGTTCTTC	CSVSPLLGSEQFF
TRBV11-2	.	TRBJ2-1	.	TGTGCCAGCAGCTTAGCGGTGCGGAGCTCCTACAATGAGCAGTTCTTC	CASSLAVRSSYNEQFF
TRBV30	TRBD2	TRBJ2-1	.	TGTGCCTGGAGTGTCGGACTAGCGGGAGGCACTGAGCAGTTCTTC	CAWSVGLAGGTEQFF
TRBV5-1	.	TRBJ2-3	.	TGCGCCAGCAGCTTGGAAGGGACTCTAGGCACAGATACGCAGTATTTT	CASSLEGTLGTDTQYF
TRBV7-2	.	TRBJ2-5	.	TGTGCCAGCAGTCGCGGGCGGGAGACCCAGTACTTC	CASSRGRETQYF
TRBV2	.	TRBJ2-1	.	TGTGCCAGCACTGAATGGGAAGGGAGCCGGTCCTACAATGAGCAGTTCTTC	CASTEWEGSRSYNEQFF
TRBV29-1	.	TRBJ1-3	.	TGCAGCGTTGATGTTGGCTCTGGAAACACCATATATTTT	CSVDVGSGNTIYF
TRBV19	.	TRBJ1-2	.	TGTGCCAGTAGTATATCCTCGGGAGGCTACACCTTC	CASSISSGGYTF
TRBV5-1	TRBD1	TRBJ2-7	.	TGCGCCAGCAGCTTCCCGGGACAGGGCGTCGAGCAGTACTTC	CASSFPGQGVEQYF
TRBV6-5	.	TRBJ2-5	.	TGTGCCAGCAGTAACATACGGGGGTTAGGGACCCAGTACTTC	CASSNIRGLGTQYF
TRBV19	.	TRBJ1-2	few	TGTGCCAGTAGTATGATAACAGGGAGGTATGGCTACACCTTC	CASSMITGRYGYTF
TRBV7-2	TRBD1	TRBJ1-4	.	TGTGCCAGCAGCTTAGTATCGGGACAGTCTAATGAAAAACTGTTTTTT	CASSLVSGQSNEKLFF
TRBV6-1	.	TRBJ2-1	.	TGTGCCAGCAGTGGGCGTAGGGACGCCAGCTCCTACAATGAGCAGTTCTTC	CASSGRRDASSYNEQFF
TRBV9	TRBD1	TRBJ2-5	few	TGTGCCAGCAGCGCCCGGGACAGGGATGGGGAGACCCAGTACTTC	CASSARDRDGETQYF
TRBV30	.	TRBJ1-1	.	TGTGCCTGGAGATCCGGGGCGGACACTGAAGCTTTCTTT	CAWRSGADTEAFF
TRBV6-1	.	TRBJ1-1	.	TGTGCCAGCATAAAGCCGGAGGGAAACACTGAAGCTTTCTTT	CASIKPEGNTEAFF
TRBV2	TRBD1	TRBJ1-2	.	TGTGCCAGCAGAAGGCAGGGGGCGCCGACGGATCGTCACACCTTC	CASRRQGAPTDRHTF
TRBV30	.	TRBJ2-2	.	TGTGCCTGGAGTGTAGTCGGGGCAGGCACCGGGGAGCTGTTTTTT	CAWSVVGAGTGELFF
TRBV6-1	.	TRBJ2-2	once	TGTGCCAGCATCACAAGTGGGGGGAACACCGGGGAGCTGTTTTTT	CASITSGGNTGELFF
TRBV15	.	TRBJ2-2	.	TGTGCCACCAGCAGAGGACTGGGGAACACCGGGGAGCTGTTTTTT	CATSRGLGNTGELFF
TRBV6-1	TRBD1	TRBJ2-5	once	TGTGCCAGCAGGTTGAAGGGACAGGGGGCAAGGGAGTACTTC	CASRLKGQGAREYF
TRBV5-1	TRBD1	TRBJ1-2	.	TGCGCCAGCAGCTTATTGACAGGGGGCGACTATGGCTACACCTTC	CASSLLTGGDYGYTF
TRBV30	.	TRBJ2-1	.	TGTGCCTGGAGTATCGGGACTCGCAGCTACAATGAGCAGTTCTTC	CAWSIGTRSYNEQFF
TRBV19	.	TRBJ2-2	.	TGTGCCAGTAGCACTCTGACAACAACGAACACCGGGGAGCTGTTTTTT	CASSTLTTTNTGELFF
TRBV21-1	.	TRBJ2-1	.	TGTGCCAGCAGCAAAGGGGACAGGGGGCTGGATGAGCAGTTCTTC	CASSKGDRGLDEQFF
TRBV5-5	TRBD2	TRBJ2-1	.	TGTGCCAGCAGCTTGTGGACTAGCGGCAACAATGAGCAGTTCTTC	CASSLWTSGNNEQFF
TRBV2	.	TRBJ1-3	.	TGTGCCAGCAGGAGCCAGATATCTGGAAACACCATATATTTT	CASRSQISGNTIYF
TRBV27	TRBD2	TRBJ2-7	.	TGTGCCAGCAGCTTCCAGCGGGGGGATATAGAGCAGTACTTC	CASSFQRGDIEQYF
TRBV18	.	TRBJ2-1	.	TGTGCCAGCTCACCAAACGAGGACAATGAGCAGTTCTTC	CASSPNEDNEQFF
TRBV28	.	TRBJ1-4	.	TGTGCCGGCCAGGACTTCCTCGAGGGAAAACTGTTTTTT	CAGQDFLEGKLFF
TRBV18	.	TRBJ2-7	few	TGTGCCAGCTCACCAGCGGCGGGGCCGTACGAGCAGTACTTC	CASSPAAGPYEQYF
TRBV27	.	TRBJ1-5	.	TGTGCCAGCAGTTTAGGGCAGGGTTATCAGCCCCAGCATTTT	CASSLGQGYQPQHF
TRBV6-6	TRBD2	TRBJ2-5	.	TGTGCCAGCAGTCAGGGACCTGGGAGGGGCCGGGAGACCCAGTACTTC	CASSQGPGRGRETQYF
TRBV7-9	TRBD2	TRBJ2-1	.	TGTGCCAGCAGCCCGAGCGGGAGAATCTACAATGAGCAGTTCTTC	CASSPSGRIYNEQFF
TRBV5-6	.	TRBJ1-1	.	TGTGCCAGCAGTGGACTAAATTCCGGGGCCAACACTGAAGCTTTCTTT	CASSGLNSGANTEAFF
TRBV7-3	TRBD2	TRBJ2-3	.	TGTGCCAGCAGCTTCGAGCGGGAGGGCGCAGATACGCAGTATTTT	CASSFEREGADTQYF
TRBV10-3	.	TRBJ1-1	.	TGTGCCATCAGCCCCGGGACAAAGAACACTGAAGCTTTCTTT	CAISPGTKNTEAFF
TRBV4-2	.	TRBJ2-7	once	TGTGCCAGCAGCCAAGATTTGGGCCGGACAGTAAACTACGAGCAGTACTTC	CASSQDLGRTVNYEQYF
TRBV5-1	TRBD2	TRBJ2-1	.	TGCGCCAGCAGCTTTGTAGCGGGAGGGTACAATGAGCAGTTCTTC	CASSFVAGGYNEQFF